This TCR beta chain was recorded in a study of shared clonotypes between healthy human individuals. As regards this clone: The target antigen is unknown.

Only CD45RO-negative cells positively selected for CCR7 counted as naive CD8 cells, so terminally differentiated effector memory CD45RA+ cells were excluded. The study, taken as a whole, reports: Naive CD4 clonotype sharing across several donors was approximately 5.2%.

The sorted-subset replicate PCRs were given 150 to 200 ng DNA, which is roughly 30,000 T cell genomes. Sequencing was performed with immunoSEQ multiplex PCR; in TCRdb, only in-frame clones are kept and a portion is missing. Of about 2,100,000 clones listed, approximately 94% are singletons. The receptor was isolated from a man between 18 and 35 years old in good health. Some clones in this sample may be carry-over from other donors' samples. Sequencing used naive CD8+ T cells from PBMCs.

The CDR3 DNA reads TGTGCCAGCAGCTTTCCGCGCGGCGGTGAGCAGTTCTTC. This encodes CASSFPRGGEQFF. The rearrangement uses TRBV11-2 and TRBJ2-1; no clear D. The CDR3 length is 13 residues. Deletions cut 3 bases from V and 9 bases from J, with 12 bases between. Looked up from germline, CDR1 is SGHAT and CDR2 is FQNNGV.